These 20 T cell receptor beta chains were sequenced from one sample in a study of Graves' ophthalmopathy and Graves' hyperthyroidism. Amplification of TCR beta CDR3 regions used RNA transcripts. An opening RT-PCR round employed HTBI primers and preceded a second-round multiplex PCR. Each CDR3 protein gets one entry after TCRdb re-called the multiplex PCR reads with MiXCR. Found here are over 450,000 distinct CDR3 sequences, approximately 15% of them singletons; the top ten hold about a tenth. Sequencing input: blood. Receptors were obtained from a woman aged 25 to 39 with Graves' ophthalmopathy.

This clonotype was counted ten times or more. The chain employs TRBV30 and TRBJ1-1, with D perhaps matching TRBD1 (5 bases). The CDR3 has 14 residues. Trimming cost V 0 bases and J 1 base, with 9 bases left between them. Germline V gives CDR1 GTSNPN, CDR2 SVGIG (reference sequence). CDR3 sequence: CAWSVLTGNTEAFF. The CDR3 DNA reads TGTGCCTGGAGTGTACTCACAGGGAACACTGAAGCTTTCTTT. Based on the CDR3 plus reference TRBV30 and TRBJ1-1, the full variable domain is SQTIHQWPATLVQPVGSPLSLECTVEGTSNPNLYWYRQAAGRGLQLLFYSVGIGQISSEVPQNLSASRPQDRQFILSSKKLLLSDSGFYLCAWSVLTGNTEAFFGQGTRLTVV.

This clonotype was picked up a small number of times. The chain joins TRBV20-1 to TRBJ1-1; D call uncertain. CDR1 and CDR2 from the germline V gene are DFQATT and SNEGSKA (reference sequence). The CDR3 sequence is 12 residues long. Trimming removed 6 bases from V and 5 bases from J, with 13 bases in between. The CDR3 DNA reads as TGCAGTGCACCTGAGACTGGGACTGAAGCTTTCTTT. Translated: CSAPETGTEAFF.

A word on this clonotype: A read error may be the cause here, since a much bigger clone is one base away. The chain combines TRBV6-5 with TRBJ2-7, with D tentatively TRBD1 (6 bases). The CDR3 has 15 residues. Germline CDR1 and CDR2: MNHEY and SVGAGI. Trimming left V 4 bases short and J 7 bases short, with 20 bases between. The CDR3 region is CASSLSSRGRGEQYF. The CDR3 DNA follows: TGTGCCAGCAGTTTGAGTTCCAGGGGTAGGGGTGAGCAGTACTTC.

The rearrangement links TRBV28 to TRBJ1-5, with D uncertain. Germline CDR1 and CDR2: MDHEN and SYDVKM. The CDR3 contains 16 residues. The DNA of the CDR3 is TGTGTCTGCAGTGAAGCCGGGGTTGTGGGCAATCAGCCCCAGCATTTT. This translates into CVCSEAGVVGNQPQHF. Drawing the rest from reference TRBV28 and TRBJ1-5, the complete variable domain is DVKVTQSSRYLVKRTGEKVFLECVQDMDHENMFWYRQDPGLGLRLIYFSYDVKMKEKGDIPEGYSVSREKKERFSLILESASTNQTSMYLCVCSEAGVVGNQPQHFGDGTRLSIL.

This clonotype has ten or more counts. The chain carries TRBV7-6 and TRBJ2-7, with TRBD1 matching 9 bases. Germline V gene data show CDR1 as SGHVS and CDR2 as FNYEAQ. V lost 5 bases and J lost 5; bases outside the gene matches: 7. This CDR3 spans 14 amino acids. CDR3 region: CASSPTGQGHEQYF. The CDR3 region has the DNA TGTGCCAGCAGCCCCACGGGACAGGGCCACGAGCAGTACTTC.

The genes are TRBV2 and TRBJ2-7; D not resolved. Trimming shortened V by 4 bases and J by 2 bases, and 9 bases separated the two germline ends. The germline V gene has CDR1 SNHLY and CDR2 FYNNEI. The CDR3 runs 13 residues. This chain's CDR3 is CASSGWFAYEQYF. The CDR3 DNA is TGTGCCAGCAGTGGGTGGTTCGCCTACGAGCAGTACTTC.

This clonotype came up many times. The chain uses TRBV6-1 and TRBJ1-2; D may be TRBD1 (6 bases). The V gene's germline CDR1 is MNHNS and CDR2 SASEGT. The CDR3 loop spans 15 amino acids. The V end lost 1 base, the J end lost 2 bases, and 11 bases lay between the germline ends. The CDR3 DNA sequence: TGTGCCAGCAGTGAAGGGCCCACAGGGAACTATGGCTACACCTTC. Protein sequence: CASSEGPTGNYGYTF.

The sample holds many counts of this clonotype. The gene calls are TRBV7-8 and TRBJ1-2; D not certain. The CDR3 covers 16 residues. Per the germline V gene, CDR1 is SGHVS and CDR2 is FQNEAQ. The V gene lost 5 bases and the J gene lost 4 bases, with 20 bases spanning the gap. Written as DNA, the CDR3 is TGTGCCAGCAGCATGGCGGCACGGGAGGTCGGCTATGGCTACACCTTC. Translating gives CASSMAAREVGYGYTF.

This clonotype was recorded at least ten times. The chain combines TRBV12-3 or TRBV12-4 with TRBJ2-2, with TRBD2 identical over 8 bases. V was clipped by 6 bases and J by 9 bases; unmatched bases: 9. CDR3 length: 14 residues. CDR3 amino acids: CASRRAGGSRELFF. CDR3 coding DNA: TGTGCCAGCAGGAGGGCGGGAGGTAGCAGGGAGCTGTTTTTT.

This clonotype was seen many times. The CDR3 DNA reads TGTGCCAGCAGCGTATGGGGGGCAGGGGAGACCCAGTACTTC. As protein: CASSVWGAGETQYF. The rearrangement uses TRBV9 and TRBJ2-5; D possibly uses TRBD1 or TRBD2 (6 bases each). The CDR3 sequence is 14 residues long. V was clipped by 1 base and J by 5 bases, with 12 bases between them. In germline, CDR1 is SGDLS, CDR2 YYNGEE.

This clonotype was seen ten or more times. V usage is TRBV28 and J usage is TRBJ2-5, with D unclear. CDR3 length: 16 amino acids. Germline values: CDR1 MDHEN, CDR2 SYDVKM. V lost 4 bases, J lost 1 base, and 16 bases lay in between. The CDR3 DNA is TGTGCCAGCAGTTCCGTCGAGGAAGAGGTCCAAGAGACCCAGTACTTC. This translates into CASSSVEEEVQETQYF.

This clonotype has a count of ten or more. This sequence joins TRBV27 and TRBJ1-1; 9 positions agree with TRBD1. The CDR3 runs to 14 residues. V shed 4 bases and J 4 bases; nucleotides not matched to a gene: 4. CDR1 MNHEY and CDR2 SMNVEV come from the germline V gene (reference sequence). DNA for the CDR3: TGTGCCAGCAGTTGGACAGGGGTAAGCACTGAAGCTTTCTTT. Protein: CASSWTGVSTEAFF.

This clonotype was seen many times. The chain carries TRBV4-2 and TRBJ2-4; 10 bases are a match to TRBD1. Trimming cost V 4 bases and J 8 bases; bases outside gene matches: 2. Per germline, CDR1 LGHNA and CDR2 YNFKEQ. CDR3 size: 13 residues. The CDR3 loop is CASSPGQGDIQYF. CDR3 in DNA: TGTGCCAGCAGCCCTGGACAGGGGGACATTCAGTACTTC.

This clonotype has a count of ten or more. V is TRBV24-1 and J is TRBJ1-2; D gene unclear. The CDR3 spans 12 residues. Trimming removed 5 bases at V and 2 bases at J, with 5 bases between. Germline assignment: CDR1 KGHDR and CDR2 SFDVKD. CDR3 bases: TGTGCCACCAGTGCGTCGAACTATGGCTACACCTTC. It specifies CATSASNYGYTF.

At least ten counts were recorded for this clonotype. The DNA for the CDR3 is TGCGCCAGCAGCCCTGGGACAGGGCTGAACCACTACGAGCAGTACTTC. This translates into CASSPGTGLNHYEQYF. The chain uses TRBV5-1 and TRBJ2-7, with 9 bases identical to TRBD1. Germline CDR1 is SGHRS and CDR2 is YFSETQ. V trimming: 4 bases; J trimming: 3 bases; junction bases outside the gene matches: 11. This CDR3 region has 16 residues.

This clonotype showed up just a few times. The V gene is TRBV28, the J gene TRBJ2-5; 8 nucleotides agree with TRBD2. Germline CDR1 reads MDHEN; CDR2 reads SYDVKM. V was clipped by 10 bases and J by 5 bases; unmatched bases: 6. The length of the CDR3 is 12 residues. CDR3 DNA sequence: TGTGCCACCAAGCGGGGGCGGGAGACCCAGTACTTC. It codes for CATKRGRETQYF.

This clonotype came up many times. The V gene is TRBV19, the J gene TRBJ1-1; D not certain. Trimming cost V 8 bases and J 7 bases, with 23 bases left between them. CDR3 length: 15 amino acids. Per the germline V gene, CDR1 is LNHDA and CDR2 is SQIVND (reference sequence). Here the CDR3 DNA reads TGTGCCAGTTCCCCCTGGCCAAGACGAAACGATGAAGCTTTCTTT. Protein sequence: CASSPWPRRNDEAFF.

The sample holds many counts of this clonotype. The CDR3 region is CARTGGGTEAFF. The CDR3 DNA sequence: TGTGCCAGGACAGGGGGCGGCACTGAAGCTTTCTTT. This chain connects TRBV2 to TRBJ1-1; 10 bases align to TRBD1. Germline CDR1 and CDR2: SNHLY and FYNNEI. V was clipped by 9 bases and J by 4 bases; unmatched bases: 2. The CDR3 totals 12 residues.

This chain uses TRBV6-2 or TRBV6-3 with TRBJ2-7; no clear D. Trimming stripped 6 bases from V and 4 bases from J, with 16 bases between. CDR3 size: 14 residues. Germline CDR1 MNHEY, CDR2 SVGEGT. The CDR3 sequence is CASSLGDSGYEQYF. CDR3 coding DNA: TGTGCCAGCAGCCTCGGAGACTCGGGTTACGAGCAGTACTTC.

This clonotype appeared a few times. This chain uses TRBV7-3 with TRBJ2-7, with a tentative D call TRBD1 (5 bases). Per the germline V gene, CDR1 is SGHTA and CDR2 is FQGTGA. The CDR3 loop spans 13 amino acids. V was pared by 3 bases and J by 5 bases, with 11 bases between. DNA for the CDR3: TGTGCCAGCAGCTTCAGGGTTAGCCACGAGCAGTACTTC. Protein sequence: CASSFRVSHEQYF.